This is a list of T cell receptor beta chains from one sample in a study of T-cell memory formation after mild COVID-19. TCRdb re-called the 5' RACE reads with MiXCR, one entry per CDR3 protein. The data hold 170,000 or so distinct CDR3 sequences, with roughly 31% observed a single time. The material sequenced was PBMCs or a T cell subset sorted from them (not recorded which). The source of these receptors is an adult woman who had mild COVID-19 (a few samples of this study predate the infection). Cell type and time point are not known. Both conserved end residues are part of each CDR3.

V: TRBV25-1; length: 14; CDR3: CASSLTKDNQPQHF
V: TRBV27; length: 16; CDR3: CASSIGRGMGHEKLFF
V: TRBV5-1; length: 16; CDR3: CASSLRQGRSTGELFF
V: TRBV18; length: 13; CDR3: CASSPLGNRGYTF
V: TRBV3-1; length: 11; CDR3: CASSQEETQYF
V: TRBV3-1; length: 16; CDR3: CASSHGQGLPATEAFF
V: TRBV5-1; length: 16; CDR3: CASSLGPRTNTGELFF
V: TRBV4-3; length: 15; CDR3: CASSQVTPGGYGYTF
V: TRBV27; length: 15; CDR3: CASSSGTSGFNEQFF
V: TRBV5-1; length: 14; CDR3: CASSAQAENEKLFF
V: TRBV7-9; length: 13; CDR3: CASSIRPSYEQYF
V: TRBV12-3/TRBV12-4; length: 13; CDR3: CASSFNSLRGYTF
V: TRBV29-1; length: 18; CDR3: CSVVLPSGSRVGGYEQYF
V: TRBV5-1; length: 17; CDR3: CASSPPAGTGDTDTQYF
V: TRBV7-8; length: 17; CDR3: CASSRNGLAGEDNEQFF
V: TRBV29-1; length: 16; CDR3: CSVEEIVLAAGNEQFF
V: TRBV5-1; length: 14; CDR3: CASSSTTITDTQYF
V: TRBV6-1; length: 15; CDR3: CASRRTGALNTEAFF
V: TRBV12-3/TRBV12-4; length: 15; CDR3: CASSSPTVGGNEQFF
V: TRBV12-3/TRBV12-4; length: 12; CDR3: CASSPIPDTQYF
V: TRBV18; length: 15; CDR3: CASSPGNSGANVLTF
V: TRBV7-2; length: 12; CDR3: CATRDGTYEQYF
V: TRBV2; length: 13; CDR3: CASRGQNPYEQYF
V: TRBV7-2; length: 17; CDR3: CASSLERLPNSNQPQHF
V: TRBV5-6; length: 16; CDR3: CASRHSGLRDTMAQYF
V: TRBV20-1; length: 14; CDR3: CSASREVRRETQYF
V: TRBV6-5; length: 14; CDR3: CASSYFGGTDTQYF
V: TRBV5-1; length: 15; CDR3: CASSFNDKYTGELFF
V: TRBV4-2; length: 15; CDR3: CASNRGLAGINEQFF
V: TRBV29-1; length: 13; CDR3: CSVEEANTGELFF
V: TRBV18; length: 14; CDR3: CASSPPGYPAEQYF
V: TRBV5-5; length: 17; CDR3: CASSSRGAATKGFEQYF
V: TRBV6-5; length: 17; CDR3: CASSYSRTRSVTDTQYF
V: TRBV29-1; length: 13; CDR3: CSVRQGLVNIQYF
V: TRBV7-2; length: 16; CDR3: CASSLTLAGPAYEQYF
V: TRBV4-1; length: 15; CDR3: CASSQEWAGSYEQYF
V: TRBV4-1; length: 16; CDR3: CASESETGGLTGELFF
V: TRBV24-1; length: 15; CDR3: CATSDTGTLNTEAFF
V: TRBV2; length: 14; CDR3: CASSYGASQETQYF
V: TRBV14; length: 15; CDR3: CASSRGVSSSYEQYF
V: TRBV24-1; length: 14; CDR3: CATSDGQGNQPQHF
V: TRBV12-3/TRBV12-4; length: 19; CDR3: CASSLAAGQGIDLHQPQHF
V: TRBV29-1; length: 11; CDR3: CSVGTYNEQFF
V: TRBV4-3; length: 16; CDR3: CASSQDPGGAYNEQFF
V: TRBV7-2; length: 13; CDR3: CASSSELPETQYF
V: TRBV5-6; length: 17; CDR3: CASSPPGLRVGDEKLFF
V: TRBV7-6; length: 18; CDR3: CASSLDGTSVSGANVLTF
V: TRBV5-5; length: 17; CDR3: CASSPGEGVYSNQPQHF
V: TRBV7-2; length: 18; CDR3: CASSVRGGGLSSYNEQFF
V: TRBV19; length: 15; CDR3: CASRMGHLSSYEQYF
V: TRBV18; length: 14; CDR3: CASSTGTSNQPQHF
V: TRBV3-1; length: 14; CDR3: CASSPRRGNTEAFF